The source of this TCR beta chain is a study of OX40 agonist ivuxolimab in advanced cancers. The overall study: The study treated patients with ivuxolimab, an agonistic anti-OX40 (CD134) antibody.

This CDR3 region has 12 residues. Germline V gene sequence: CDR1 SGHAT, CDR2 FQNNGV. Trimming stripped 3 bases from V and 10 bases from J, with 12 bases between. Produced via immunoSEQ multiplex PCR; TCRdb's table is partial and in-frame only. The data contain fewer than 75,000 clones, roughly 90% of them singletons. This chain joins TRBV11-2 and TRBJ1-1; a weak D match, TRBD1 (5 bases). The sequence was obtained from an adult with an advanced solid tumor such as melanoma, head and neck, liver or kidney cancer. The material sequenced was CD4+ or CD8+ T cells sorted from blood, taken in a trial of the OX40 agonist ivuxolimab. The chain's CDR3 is CASSLGQGVAFF. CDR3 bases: TGTGCCAGCAGCTTGGGGCAGGGCGTAGCTTTCTTT.